This TCR beta chain was sequenced in a study of T-cell memory formation after mild COVID-19. General study findings and limits: The main location of contracting CD4+ clones was CM and EM, and that of contracting CD8+ clones was EMRA. CD4/CD8 balance held among clones contracting day 15 to 85, and later expanders leaned CD4+.

This clonotype was seen repeatedly, ten times or more. Its antigen remains unknown. The CDR3 is 13 amino acids. MiXCR, run by TCRdb on the 5' RACE reads, gives a single entry per CDR3 protein. In the table there are about 27,000 distinct CDR3 sequences, 7.4% of which are singletons. The TCR sequence derives from an adult woman who had mild COVID-19 (a few samples of this study predate the infection). Cell type and time point are not known. The sequencing input was PBMCs or a T cell subset sorted from them (not recorded which). The chain carries TRBV12-3 or TRBV12-4 and TRBJ1-4; TRBD1 aligns across 10 bases. The CDR3 nucleotides read TGTGCGACCTCGGGGACAGGGGCGGAAAAACTGTTTTTT. Translation gives CATSGTGAEKLFF.